The next 30 T cell receptor beta chains were all read from a single sample in a study of early T cells in non-severe SARS-CoV-2 infection (dated by TCRdb to the early 2020s). Library preparation employed 5' RACE. TCRdb records NextSeq 500 as the sequencer. TCRdb handled the public reads itself, with Q25 trimming in fastp and clone calling in MiXCR, and kept productive beta chains. For every CDR3 protein sequence, its rows merge into one entry that carries the most common genes and DNA. The sample table shows more than 65,000 distinct CDR3 sequences, and less than 15% are seen once. The top ten clonotypes cover roughly 5.3% of the sample. What was sequenced was whole blood. Receptors originate from an adult who was a healthcare worker with PCR-confirmed SARS-CoV-2 infection or an uninfected control (not recorded which).

The V gene is TRBV9, the J gene TRBJ1-3, with unresolved D. The germline V and J ends were trimmed by 3 bases and 5 bases, with 6 bases remaining between them. Germline lookup yields CDR1 SGDLS and CDR2 YYNGEE. This CDR3 region has 12 residues. Here the CDR3 DNA reads TGTGCCAGCAGCGGACACCGAAACACCATATATTTT. This sequence encodes CASSGHRNTIYF.

This clonotype has just a few counts. V usage is TRBV11-1 and J usage is TRBJ2-5; D assignment may be TRBD1 or TRBD2 (5 bases each). The germline V and J ends were trimmed by 5 bases and 4 bases, with 11 bases remaining between them. CDR1 is SGHAT, CDR2 FQDESV, per germline (reference sequence). The CDR3 is 13 amino acids. Here the CDR3 reads CASSRGPGETQYF. In DNA, the CDR3 is TGTGCCAGCAGCCGGGGACCCGGAGAGACCCAGTACTTC.

Ten or more counts support this clonotype. The CDR3 DNA reads as TGTGCCAGCGGGATGGGACAGGGCGTCGGCTACACCTTC. Amino acids: CASGMGQGVGYTF. This chain links TRBV18 with TRBJ1-2, with TRBD1 matching over 9 bases. There are 13 residues in the CDR3. Germline V gene lookup returns CDR1 KGHSH and CDR2 LQKENI. V trimming: 8 bases; J trimming: 8 bases; junction bases outside the gene matches: 9.

The V call is TRBV6-2 or TRBV6-3, the J call TRBJ2-7, with 8 bases that match TRBD2. The germline CDR1 and CDR2 sequences are MNHEY and SVGEGT. With 7 bases clipped from V and 6 bases from J, the junction kept 11 bases outside the gene matches. The CDR3 is 14 amino acids. CDR3 nucleotide sequence: TGTGCCAGCATCCCCACCCCTCTAGCGGGCGAGCAGTACTTC. Its protein product is CASIPTPLAGEQYF.

Ten or more counts support this clonotype. J is TRBJ1-6 and V is TRBV3-1; D possibly corresponds to TRBD1 (5 bases). Trimming took off 1 base at V and 0 bases at J, with 13 bases between the two ends. Germline V lookup: CDR1 LGHDT, CDR2 YNNKEL (reference sequence). The CDR3 extends over 18 amino acids. As DNA, the CDR3 is TGTGCCAGCAGCCAAGGAGGGAGGGGAAGCTCCTATAATTCACCCCTCCACTTT. It yields the protein CASSQGGRGSSYNSPLHF.

With respect to this clonotype: A read error may explain this, as a much larger clone is one base away. The V and J genes are TRBV28 and TRBJ2-3; the match to TRBD2 covers 10 bases. CDR3 length: 17 residues. CDR1 is MDHEN, CDR2 SYDVKM, per germline. The CDR3 region is CASSFISGRSSTDTRYF. The CDR3 nucleotides read TGTGCCAGCAGTTTTATTAGCGGGAGGTCTAGCACAGATACGCGGTATTTT.

This clonotype was counted at least ten times. The rearrangement joins TRBV27 to TRBJ1-5, with a weak D call TRBD1 (6 bases). CDR1 is MNHEY, CDR2 SMNVEV, per germline (reference sequence). The CDR3 is 15 residues long. The V end was cut by 4 bases, the J end by 2 bases, with 12 bases between. The CDR3 protein is CASSSTGWGNQPQHF. The CDR3 DNA reads TGTGCCAGCAGTTCAACAGGGTGGGGCAATCAGCCCCAGCATTTT.

J is TRBJ2-2 and V is TRBV4-2; D uncertain. Germline CDR1 reads LGHNA; CDR2 reads YNFKEQ. The CDR3 runs 14 residues. V lost 4 bases and J 1 base, leaving 7 bases between the germline ends. This CDR3 reads CASSPQLNTGELFF. The CDR3 region has the DNA TGTGCCAGCAGCCCCCAGCTGAACACCGGGGAGCTGTTTTTT.

This clonotype was observed a handful of times. The chain couples TRBV12-5 to TRBJ2-7; the D gene is possibly TRBD2 (6 bases). Per the germline V gene, CDR1 is LGHNT and CDR2 is FRNRAP. V was shortened by 3 bases and J by 7 bases, with 13 bases between the two germline ends. This CDR3 is 13 amino acids long. The CDR3 here is CASGFGEAREQYF. In nucleotides, the CDR3 is TGTGCTAGTGGTTTCGGGGAGGCTCGTGAGCAGTACTTC. Full variable domain (rest looked up from reference TRBV12-5 and TRBJ2-7): DARVTQTPRHKVTEMGQEVTMRCQPILGHNTVFWYRQTMMQGLELLAYFRNRAPLDDSGMPKDRFSAEMPDATLATLKIQPSEPRDSAVYFCASGFGEAREQYFGPGTRLTVT.

The genes are TRBV30 and TRBJ2-7; D perhaps matches TRBD1 (7 bases). Germline values: CDR1 GTSNPN, CDR2 SVGIG (reference sequence). The CDR3 has 13 amino acids. Deletions cut 1 base from V and 13 bases from J, with 20 bases between. Here the CDR3 reads CAWSATRGQRLYF. Written as DNA, the CDR3 is TGTGCCTGGAGTGCAACGCGGGGACAGCGTTTATACTTC.

The table lists this clonotype with many counts. The chain combines TRBV20-1 with TRBJ1-5; D uncertain. CDR3 length: 14 amino acids. Germline-derived CDR1 and CDR2 are DFQATT and SNEGSKA (reference sequence). Trimming removed 1 base from V and 3 bases from J, with 10 bases in between. CDR3: CSARADESNQPQHF. For the CDR3, the DNA is TGCAGTGCTAGAGCGGACGAATCCAATCAGCCCCAGCATTTT.

A few counts support this clonotype. V gene TRBV5-1 combines with J gene TRBJ2-1, with 8 nucleotides matching TRBD2. Germline lookup yields CDR1 SGHRS and CDR2 YFSETQ. After removal of 0 bases from V and 6 bases from J, the junction contained 8 bases not matched to a gene. The CDR3 spans 16 residues. In DNA form, the CDR3 reads TGCGCCAGCAGCTTGGCCACTAGCGGAAGACCCAATGAGCAGTTCTTC. Its protein is CASSLATSGRPNEQFF.

This clonotype was counted at least ten times. The chain employs TRBV7-8 and TRBJ2-5, with 7 bases identical to TRBD1. CDR1 is SGHVS and CDR2 is FQNEAQ in the germline V gene. The ends lost 5 bases at V and 5 bases at J; junction bases unmatched: 11. The CDR3 is 15 amino acids. CDR3 nucleotide sequence: TGTGCCAGCAGCAACCGACAGGGTCCAAGCGAGACCCAGTACTTC. Its protein product is CASSNRQGPSETQYF.

The chain employs TRBV20-1 and TRBJ2-7, with D perhaps matching TRBD1 (6 bases). The germline CDR1 and CDR2 sequences are DFQATT and SNEGSKA (reference sequence). This CDR3 has 12 residues. V was clipped by 5 bases and J by 5 bases, with 13 bases between them. CDR3 loop: CSAARDTHEQYF. CDR3 sequence (DNA): TGCAGTGCTGCCCGGGACACCCACGAGCAGTACTTC.

In this sample, this clonotype turned up many times. This chain joins TRBV2 and TRBJ1-6; 7 positions match TRBD1. The CDR3 is 14 residues long. CDR1 and CDR2 from the germline V gene are SNHLY and FYNNEI. Losses at the gene ends were 5 bases for V and 9 bases for J; bases not matched to a gene: 7. CDR3 DNA: TGTGCCAGCAGTCTACAGGGACAGAGTTCACCCCTCCACTTT. Its translation is CASSLQGQSSPLHF.

In this sample, this clonotype turned up a few times. The rearrangement links TRBV21-1 to TRBJ2-2; the table's D call, TRBD1, has no DNA check behind it. TRBV21-1 is a recognized pseudogene. The CDR3 is 15 amino acids. This CDR3 is CASTPGGPGTGELFF. CDR3 DNA: TGTGCCAGCACCCCAGGGGGGCCGGGCACCGGGGAGCTGTTTTTT.

This clonotype was recorded many times. The chain employs TRBV6-2 or TRBV6-3 and TRBJ2-7; maybe TRBD1 (6 bases). The germline gives CDR1 MNHEY, CDR2 SVGEGT. The CDR3 is 14 residues long. Deletions cut 4 bases from V and 7 bases from J, with 17 bases between. CDR3 coding DNA: TGTGCCAGCAGTTTACAGGGAGATAATGGGGAGCAGTACTTC. It codes for CASSLQGDNGEQYF.

This clonotype came up many times. The rearrangement links TRBV19 to TRBJ1-5; TRBD1 aligns across 9 bases. V gave up 10 bases and J gave up 6 bases; unmatched junction bases: 13. CDR1 is LNHDA and CDR2 is SQIVND in the germline V gene (reference sequence). CDR3 length: 15 residues. The CDR3 sequence: CATRNRGRASQPQHF. The CDR3 DNA reads TGTGCCACCCGTAACAGGGGGCGCGCGTCTCAGCCCCAGCATTTT. The whole variable domain, filled in from reference TRBV19 and TRBJ1-5, reads DGGITQSPKYLFRKEGQNVTLSCEQNLNHDAMYWYRQDPGQGLRLIYYSQIVNDFQKGDIAEGYSVSREKKESFPLTVTSAQKNPTAFYLCATRNRGRASQPQHFGDGTRLSIL.

The genes are TRBV21-1 and TRBJ1-5; the tabulated D call, TRBD1, remains unverified against the DNA. TRBV21-1 is listed as a pseudogene. CDR3 length equals 12 residues. The chain's CDR3 is CASWTVNQPQHF. CDR3 sequence (DNA): TGTGCCAGCTGGACAGTCAATCAGCCCCAGCATTTT.

This clonotype was counted many times. V usage is TRBV11-3 and J usage is TRBJ2-1; 8 bases line up with TRBD2. The V segment lost 4 bases and the J segment 8 bases; nucleotides outside the gene matches: 16. This CDR3 comprises 17 residues. Germline V gene sequence: CDR1 SGHNT, CDR2 YENEEA. CDR3 amino acids: CASSSPAGRAFPDEQFF. DNA of the CDR3: TGTGCCAGCAGCTCCCCCGCCGGGAGGGCCTTTCCGGATGAGCAGTTCTTC.

This clonotype was seen repeatedly, ten times or more. V is TRBV21-1 and J is TRBJ1-1; the table's D gene call, TRBD1, was not cross checked with the DNA. TRBV21-1 has pseudogene status. This CDR3 is built from 15 residues. The CDR3 is CASSKEAGRDTEAFF. The CDR3 nucleotides are TGTGCCAGCAGCAAAGAGGCAGGGCGGGACACTGAAGCTTTCTTT.

This clonotype was seen at least ten times. V and J are TRBV6-2 or TRBV6-3 and TRBJ2-4, with D perhaps matching TRBD1 (5 bases). Germline V lookup: CDR1 MNHEY, CDR2 SVGEGT. There are 14 residues in the CDR3. V was clipped by 6 bases and J by 1 base, with 10 bases between them. The CDR3 DNA reads as TGTGCCAGCAGCGACAGTTCTGCCAAAAACATTCAGTACTTC. This gives the protein CASSDSSAKNIQYF.

This clonotype was counted between two and nine times. CDR3 region: CASSESGGSYEQYF. The CDR3 coding sequence is TGTGCCAGCAGTGAGAGCGGGGGCTCCTACGAGCAGTACTTC. This sequence joins TRBV6-1 and TRBJ2-7; 8 bases map to TRBD2. CDR1 is MNHNS, CDR2 SASEGT, per germline. With V trimmed by 3 bases and J by 0 bases, 1 base remained unmatched. The CDR3 has 14 residues.

This clonotype was detected only a few times. The J gene is TRBJ1-1, the V gene TRBV11-3; D is ambiguous. V was pared by 0 bases and J by 1 base, with 12 bases between. CDR3 length: 16 residues. Germline V gives CDR1 SGHNT, CDR2 YENEEA. The CDR3 DNA sequence: TGTGCCAGCAGCTTAGATGGACCCGGCAGGAACACTGAAGCTTTCTTT. Protein product: CASSLDGPGRNTEAFF.

The table lists this clonotype with a few counts. The chain has TRBV20-1 and TRBJ2-3; D remains unclear. The V and J ends lost 6 bases and 1 base respectively, with 14 bases between them. Per the germline V gene, CDR1 is DFQATT and CDR2 is SNEGSKA (reference sequence). The CDR3 contains 14 residues. The chain's CDR3 is CSARSSFGTDTQYF. The CDR3 DNA follows: TGCAGTGCCCGGTCCAGCTTCGGCACAGATACGCAGTATTTT.

The chain combines TRBV28 with TRBJ2-5; D may be TRBD1 (5 bases). The CDR3 has 13 amino acids. The V and J ends lost 2 bases and 5 bases respectively, with 9 bases between them. Germline V gene lookup returns CDR1 MDHEN and CDR2 SYDVKM. CDR3 DNA sequence: TGTGCCAGCAGTTTAATTAGGGGCGAGACCCAGTACTTC. Encoded protein: CASSLIRGETQYF.

This chain joins TRBV20-1 and TRBJ1-1, with D perhaps matching TRBD1 (5 bases). Per germline, CDR1 DFQATT and CDR2 SNEGSKA (reference sequence). V was pared by 0 bases and J by 0 bases, with 11 bases between. The CDR3 length is 15 residues. The chain's CDR3 is CSARDDRNLNTEAFF. CDR3 in DNA: TGCAGTGCTAGAGACGACAGAAATTTGAACACTGAAGCTTTCTTT.

This clonotype was detected many times. The chain uses TRBV7-2 and TRBJ2-1; 9 nucleotides line up with TRBD2. In germline, CDR1 is SGHTA, CDR2 FQGNSA. The CDR3 is 16 residues long. J lost 8 bases, V lost 5 bases, and 13 bases had no gene match. DNA for the CDR3: TGTGCCAGCAGCCGTCCGGGAGGGCTAGCGGGGTATGAGCAGTTCTTC. This gives the protein CASSRPGGLAGYEQFF.

In its sample, this clonotype was seen a few times. The V call is TRBV18, the J call TRBJ2-7, with D hard to call. The CDR3 sequence is 13 residues long. V dropped 0 bases and J dropped 10 bases, with 13 bases sitting between them. Germline V gene lookup returns CDR1 KGHSH and CDR2 LQKENI. The CDR3 region has the DNA TGTGCCAGCTCACCACCATCTCAGCCCTTACAGTACTTC. Its protein is CASSPPSQPLQYF.

This clonotype was seen many times. The V call is TRBV3-1, the J call TRBJ1-1; D is unresolved. The CDR3 extends over 13 amino acids. Germline CDR1 and CDR2: LGHDT and YNNKEL (reference sequence). The V gene lost 1 base and the J gene lost 8 bases, with 11 bases spanning the gap. The DNA of the CDR3 is TGTGCCAGCAGCCAAGCAGCCCAGCCCGAAGCTTTCTTT. It translates to CASSQAAQPEAFF. Drawing the rest from reference TRBV3-1 and TRBJ1-1, the complete variable domain is DTAVSQTPKYLVTQMGNDKSIKCEQNLGHDTMYWYKQDSKKFLKIMFSYNNKELIINETVPNRFSPKSPDKAHLNLHINSLELGDSAVYFCASSQAAQPEAFFGQGTRLTVV.